The source of this T cell receptor beta chain is a study of T cells in localized non-small cell lung cancer. This CDR3 is built from 14 residues. The germline V gene has CDR1 SGHTA and CDR2 FQGTGA. V lost 5 bases to trimming and J lost 1 base; unmatched junction nucleotides: 3. Libraries were prepared by immunoSEQ multiplex PCR; TCRdb keeps only in-frame clonotypes and omits some of them. The profile shows tens of thousands of clones, about 81% of them singletons. A word on this clone: Antigen unknown.

The study, taken as a whole, reports: When the top 100 tumor clones were examined, a median around 61 of them also appeared in the adjacent lung, which was paired and uninvolved.

The sequencing here drew on peripheral blood, taken before any cancer treatment. This chain joins TRBV7-3 and TRBJ2-3, with 7 bases that match TRBD1. The TCR originated in a male donor older than 55 with stage II squamous cell lung carcinoma. The CDR3 DNA is TGTGCCAGCAGCGAGGGGGCCCGCACAGATACGCAGTATTTT. Translated, it gives CASSEGARTDTQYF.